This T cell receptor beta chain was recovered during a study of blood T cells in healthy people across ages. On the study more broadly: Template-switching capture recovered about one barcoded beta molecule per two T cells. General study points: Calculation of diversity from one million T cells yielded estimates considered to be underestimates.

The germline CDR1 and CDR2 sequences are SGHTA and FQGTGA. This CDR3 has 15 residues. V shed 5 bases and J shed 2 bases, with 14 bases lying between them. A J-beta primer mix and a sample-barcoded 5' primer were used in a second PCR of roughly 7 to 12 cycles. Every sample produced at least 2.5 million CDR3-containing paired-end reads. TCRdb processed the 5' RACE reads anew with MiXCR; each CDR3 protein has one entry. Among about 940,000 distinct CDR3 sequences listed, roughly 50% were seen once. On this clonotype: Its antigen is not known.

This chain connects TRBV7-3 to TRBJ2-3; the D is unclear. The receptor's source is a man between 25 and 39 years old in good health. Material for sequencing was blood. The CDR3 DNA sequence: TGTGCCAGCAGCCGACTGGGCGGCCCCACAGATACGCAGTATTTT. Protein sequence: CASSRLGGPTDTQYF.